This T cell receptor (beta chain) was recorded in a study of early T cells in non-severe SARS-CoV-2 infection. Study summary: Unpaired chains resulted from sequencing bulk RNA of unsorted whole blood.

Overall study results and limits: Matching with VDJdb favored anti-spike CD8 responses (missing private and CD4 specificities).

cDNA molecules, individually, were tagged with unique molecular identifiers. One entry per CDR3 protein results from TCRdb running MiXCR on the 5' RACE reads. The sample consists of 25,000 to 35,000 distinct CDR3 sequences, approximately 6.6% of them appearing once. This clonotype has ten or more counts. The antigen remains undetermined. The CDR3 runs to 16 residues. V dropped 0 bases and J dropped 4 bases, with 16 bases sitting between them. CDR1 and CDR2 (germline): SGHRS, YFSETQ. V gene TRBV5-1 combines with J gene TRBJ1-1; a weak D match, TRBD1 (5 bases). This receptor was identified in an adult who was a healthcare worker with PCR-confirmed SARS-CoV-2 infection or an uninfected control (not recorded which). Source: whole blood, taken at baseline. CDR3 nucleotide sequence: TGCGCCAGCAGCTTGGGCTCAGGGCCGCGGGGCACTGAAGCTTTCTTT. It encodes CASSLGSGPRGTEAFF.